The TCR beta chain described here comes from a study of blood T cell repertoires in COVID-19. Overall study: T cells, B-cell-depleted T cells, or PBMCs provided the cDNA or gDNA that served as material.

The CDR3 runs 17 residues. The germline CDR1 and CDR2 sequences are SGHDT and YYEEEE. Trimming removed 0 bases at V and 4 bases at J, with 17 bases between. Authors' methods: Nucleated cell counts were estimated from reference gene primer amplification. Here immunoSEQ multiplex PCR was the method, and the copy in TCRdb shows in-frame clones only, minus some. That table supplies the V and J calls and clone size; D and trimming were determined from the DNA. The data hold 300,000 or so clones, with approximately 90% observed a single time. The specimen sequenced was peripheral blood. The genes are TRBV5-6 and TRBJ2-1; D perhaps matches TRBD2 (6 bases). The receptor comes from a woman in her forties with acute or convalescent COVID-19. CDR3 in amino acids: CASSLARSGGSYNEQFF. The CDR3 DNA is TGTGCCAGCAGCTTGGCCAGGTCCGGGGGATCTTACAATGAGCAGTTCTTC.